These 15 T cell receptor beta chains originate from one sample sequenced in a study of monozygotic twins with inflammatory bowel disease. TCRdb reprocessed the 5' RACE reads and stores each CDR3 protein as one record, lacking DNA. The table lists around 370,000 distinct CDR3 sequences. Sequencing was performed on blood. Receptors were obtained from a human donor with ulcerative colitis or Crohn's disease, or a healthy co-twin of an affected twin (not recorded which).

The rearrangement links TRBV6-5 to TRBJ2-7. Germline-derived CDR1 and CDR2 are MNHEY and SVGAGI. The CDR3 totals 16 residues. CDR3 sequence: CASSYSDGGAAHEQYF.

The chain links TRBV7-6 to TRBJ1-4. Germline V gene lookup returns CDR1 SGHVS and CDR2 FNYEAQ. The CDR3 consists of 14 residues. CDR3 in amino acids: CASSLEQREGKLFF.

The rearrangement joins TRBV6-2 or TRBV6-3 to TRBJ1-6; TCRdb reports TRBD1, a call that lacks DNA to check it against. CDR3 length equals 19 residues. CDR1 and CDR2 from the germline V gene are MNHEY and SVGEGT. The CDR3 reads CASSYPTERGSSYNSPLHF.

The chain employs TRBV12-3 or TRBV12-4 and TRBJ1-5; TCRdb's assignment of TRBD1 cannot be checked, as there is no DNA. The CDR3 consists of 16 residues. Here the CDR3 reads CASSPRRVSSNQPQHF.

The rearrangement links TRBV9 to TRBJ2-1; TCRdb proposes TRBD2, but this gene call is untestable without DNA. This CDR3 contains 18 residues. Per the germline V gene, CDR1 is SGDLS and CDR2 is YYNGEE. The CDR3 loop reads CASSVERAGGQAYNEQFF.

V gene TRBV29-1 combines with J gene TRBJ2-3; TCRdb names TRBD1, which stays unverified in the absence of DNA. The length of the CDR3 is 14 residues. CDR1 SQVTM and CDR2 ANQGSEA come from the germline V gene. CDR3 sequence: CSVVRDRSTDTQYF.

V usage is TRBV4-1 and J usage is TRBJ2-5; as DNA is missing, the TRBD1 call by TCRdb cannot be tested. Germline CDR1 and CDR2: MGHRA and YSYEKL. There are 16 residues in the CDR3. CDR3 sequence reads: CASSHLWTGIQETQYF.

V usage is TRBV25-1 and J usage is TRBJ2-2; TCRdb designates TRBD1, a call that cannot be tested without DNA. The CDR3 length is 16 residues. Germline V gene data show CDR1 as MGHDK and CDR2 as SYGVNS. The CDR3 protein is CASSEGGPGGTGELFF.

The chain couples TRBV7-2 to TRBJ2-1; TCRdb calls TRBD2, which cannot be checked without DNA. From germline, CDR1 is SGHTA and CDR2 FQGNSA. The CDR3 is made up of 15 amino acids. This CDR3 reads CASSLGLAGGNEQFF.

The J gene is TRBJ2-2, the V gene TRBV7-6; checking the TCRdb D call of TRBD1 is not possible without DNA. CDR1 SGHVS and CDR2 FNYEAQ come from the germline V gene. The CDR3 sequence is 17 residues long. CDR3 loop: CASSLSLQGENTGELFF.

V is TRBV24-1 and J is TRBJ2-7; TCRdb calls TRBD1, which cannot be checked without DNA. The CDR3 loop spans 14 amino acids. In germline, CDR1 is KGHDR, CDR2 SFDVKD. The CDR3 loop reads CATSDQGELNEQYF.

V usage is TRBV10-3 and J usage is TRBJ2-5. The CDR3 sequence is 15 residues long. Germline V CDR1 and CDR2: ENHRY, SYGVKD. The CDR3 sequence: CAISDGRTNQETQYF.

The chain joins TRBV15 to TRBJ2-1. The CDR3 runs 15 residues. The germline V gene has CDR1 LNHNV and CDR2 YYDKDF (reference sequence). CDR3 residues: CATSRDRAIFNEQFF.

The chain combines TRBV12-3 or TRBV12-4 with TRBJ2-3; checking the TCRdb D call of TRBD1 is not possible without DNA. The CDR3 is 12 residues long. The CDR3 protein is CASSFSRDTQYF.

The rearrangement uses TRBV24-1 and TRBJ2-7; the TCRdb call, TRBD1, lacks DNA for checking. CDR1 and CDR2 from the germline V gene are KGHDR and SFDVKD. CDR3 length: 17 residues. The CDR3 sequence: CATSAMPFPGVDYEQYF.